These 5 T cell receptor beta chains came from one sample sequenced in a study of PD-1 blockade in classical Hodgkin lymphoma. Each patient experienced a relapse that followed autologous stem cell transplantation, and brentuximab vedotin exposure varied. The data were produced by immunoSEQ multiplex PCR, yet TCRdb's version contains in-frame clones alone and is incomplete. The table includes tens of thousands of clones, over 60% detected once. Here the sequenced sample was peripheral blood mononuclear cells (PBMCs), taken at baseline. The receptor set was obtained from a human donor with classical Hodgkin lymphoma.

This chain links TRBV5-8 with TRBJ1-2, with 7 bases lining up with TRBD1. The V gene's germline CDR1 is SGHTS and CDR2 YDEGEE. Germline trimming cut 3 bases from V and 4 bases from J; bases unmatched to any gene: 9. The CDR3 has 15 amino acids. CDR3 sequence (DNA): TGTGCCAGCAGCTCGAGGCGGGACAGACCCTATGGCTACACCTTC. Translated, it gives CASSSRRDRPYGYTF.

This clone was recorded a few times. The same CDR3 is also encoded by other DNA sequences in this sample. The V gene is TRBV29-1, the J gene TRBJ1-1, with a possible D match to TRBD1 (5 bases). The CDR3 spans 13 residues. Germline V gene sequence: CDR1 SQVTM, CDR2 ANQGSEA. Trimming took off 2 bases at V and 2 bases at J, with 9 bases between the two ends. The CDR3 sequence is CSVENGGNTEAFF. CDR3 bases: TGCAGCGTTGAAAATGGGGGAAACACTGAAGCTTTCTTT.

CDR3 loop: CASSLVPGANQPQHF. Here the CDR3 DNA reads TGCGCCAGCAGCTTGGTTCCGGGCGCCAATCAGCCCCAGCATTTT. V usage is TRBV5-1 and J usage is TRBJ1-5; D remains unclear. The CDR3 is 15 residues long. V gave up 0 bases and J gave up 3 bases, with 10 bases separating them. CDR1 and CDR2 (germline): SGHRS, YFSETQ.

CDR3 bases: TGTGCCAGCATTAGACAGGGTGGAACCGGGGAGCTGTTTTTT. Translated, it gives CASIRQGGTGELFF. The rearrangement links TRBV27 to TRBJ2-2; TRBD1 matches 7 bases. This CDR3 is 14 amino acids long. CDR1 is MNHEY, CDR2 SMNVEV, per germline (reference sequence). Unmatched junction bases numbered 7, after V lost 7 bases and J lost 5 bases.

The chain combines TRBV5-1 with TRBJ1-1, with a tentative D call TRBD1 (6 bases). The CDR3 contains 14 residues. Trimming took off 3 bases at V and 6 bases at J, with 15 bases between the two ends. From germline, CDR1 is SGHRS and CDR2 YFSETQ. CDR3 coding DNA: TGCGCCAGCAGCTGGGGGCCCGGTGGGGCTGAAGCTTTCTTT. Translating it yields CASSWGPGGAEAFF.